This T cell receptor beta chain was recovered during a study of blood T cell repertoires in COVID-19. V gave up 0 bases and J gave up 5 bases, with 10 bases separating them. Per the germline V gene, CDR1 is ENHRY and CDR2 is SYGVKD. This CDR3 is 14 amino acids long. Sequencing was performed with immunoSEQ multiplex PCR; in TCRdb, only in-frame clones are kept and a portion is missing. The sample holds 270,000 or so clones, roughly 88% seen once. The participants were between roughly 18 and 89 years old and came from some 25 US areas. Participants reported their clinical history, and cohort assignment relied on those reports.

Sequenced sample: PBMCs or T cells enriched from blood (not recorded which). The sequence was collected from a woman between 40 and 50 years old with acute COVID-19. The gene calls are TRBV10-3 and TRBJ1-2, with D unclear. This CDR3 is CAISESGTSYGYTF. The CDR3 DNA reads as TGTGCCATCAGTGAGTCGGGCACCAGTTATGGCTACACCTTC.